This record covers a single T cell receptor beta chain. This entry comes from a study of T cell changes during pregnancy in multiple sclerosis. Between the trimmed V and J ends, which lost 6 bases and 7 bases, there was a span of 9 bases. The CDR3 loop spans 10 amino acids. CDR1 and CDR2 from the germline V gene are DFQATT and SNEGSKA (reference sequence). The data were produced by immunoSEQ multiplex PCR, yet TCRdb's version contains in-frame clones alone and is incomplete. The data hold about 89,000 clones, with 90% to 95% observed a single time. The material sequenced was peripheral blood, taken after pregnancy. The clonotype comes from a female donor in good health, enrolled as a control in a pregnancy study. This chain connects TRBV20-1 to TRBJ2-5; D gene ambiguous. This CDR3 reads CSAEPGTQYF. CDR3 sequence (DNA): TGCAGTGCCGAGCCCGGGACCCAGTACTTC.